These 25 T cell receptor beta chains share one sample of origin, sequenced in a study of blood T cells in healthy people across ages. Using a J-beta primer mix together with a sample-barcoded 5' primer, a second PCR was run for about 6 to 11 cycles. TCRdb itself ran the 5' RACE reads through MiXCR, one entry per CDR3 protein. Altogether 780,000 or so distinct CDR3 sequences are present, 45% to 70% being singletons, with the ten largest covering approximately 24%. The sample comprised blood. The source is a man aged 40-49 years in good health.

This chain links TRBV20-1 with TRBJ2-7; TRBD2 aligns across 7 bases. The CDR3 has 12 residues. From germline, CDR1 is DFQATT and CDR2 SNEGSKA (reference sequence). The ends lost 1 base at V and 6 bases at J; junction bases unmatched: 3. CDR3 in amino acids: CSARGEGLEQYF. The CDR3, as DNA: TGCAGTGCTAGAGGGGAGGGGCTCGAGCAGTACTTC.

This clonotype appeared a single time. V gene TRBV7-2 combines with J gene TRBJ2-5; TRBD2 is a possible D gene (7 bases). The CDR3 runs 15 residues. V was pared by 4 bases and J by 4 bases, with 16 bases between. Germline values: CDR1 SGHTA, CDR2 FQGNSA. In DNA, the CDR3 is TGTGCCAGCAGCTCGGCGACAGGCGGGGGAGAGACCCAGTACTTC. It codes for CASSSATGGGETQYF.

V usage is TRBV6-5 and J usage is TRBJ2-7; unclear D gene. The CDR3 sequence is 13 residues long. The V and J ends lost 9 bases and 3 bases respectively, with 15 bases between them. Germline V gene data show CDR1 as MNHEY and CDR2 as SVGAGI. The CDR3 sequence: CASCKSDGYEQYF. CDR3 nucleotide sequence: TGTGCCAGTTGTAAGAGTGACGGCTACGAGCAGTACTTC.

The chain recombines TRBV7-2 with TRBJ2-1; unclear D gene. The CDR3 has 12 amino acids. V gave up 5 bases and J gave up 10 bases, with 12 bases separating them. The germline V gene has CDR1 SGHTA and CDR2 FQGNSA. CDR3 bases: TGTGCCAGCAGCGAAGTGGTCGCAGAGCAGTTCTTC. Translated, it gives CASSEVVAEQFF.

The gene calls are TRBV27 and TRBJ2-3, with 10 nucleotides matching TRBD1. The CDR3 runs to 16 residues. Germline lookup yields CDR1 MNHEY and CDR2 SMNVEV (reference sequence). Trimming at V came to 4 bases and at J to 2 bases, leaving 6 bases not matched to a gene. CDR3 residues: CASSSSGQGYTDTQYF. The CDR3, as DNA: TGTGCCAGCAGTTCGTCGGGACAGGGGTACACAGATACGCAGTATTTT.

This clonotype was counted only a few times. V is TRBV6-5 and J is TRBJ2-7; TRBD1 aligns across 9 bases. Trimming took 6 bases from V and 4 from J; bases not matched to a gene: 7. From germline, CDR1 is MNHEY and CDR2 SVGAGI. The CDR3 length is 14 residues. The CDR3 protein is CASRGQGGFYEQYF. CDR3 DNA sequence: TGTGCCAGCAGGGGACAGGGAGGGTTTTACGAGCAGTACTTC.

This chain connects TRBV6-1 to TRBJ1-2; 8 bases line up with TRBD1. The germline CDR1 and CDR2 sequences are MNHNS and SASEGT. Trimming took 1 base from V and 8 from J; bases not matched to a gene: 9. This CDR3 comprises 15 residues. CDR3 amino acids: CASSEGARGRGGYTF. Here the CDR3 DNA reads TGTGCCAGCAGTGAAGGCGCCAGGGGGCGAGGGGGCTACACCTTC.

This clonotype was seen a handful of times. The DNA of the CDR3 is TGTGCCATCAGTGAAGGAGCATGGAACACCGGGGAGCTGTTTTTT. This encodes CAISEGAWNTGELFF. The rearrangement links TRBV10-3 to TRBJ2-2; D unclear. The CDR3 covers 15 residues. The germline CDR1 and CDR2 sequences are ENHRY and SYGVKD. Deletions cut 3 bases from V and 1 base from J, with 9 bases between.

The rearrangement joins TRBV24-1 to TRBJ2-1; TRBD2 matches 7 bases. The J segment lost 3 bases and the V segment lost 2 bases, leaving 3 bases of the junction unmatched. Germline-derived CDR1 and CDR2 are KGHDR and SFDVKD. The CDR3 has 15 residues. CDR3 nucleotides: TGTGCCACCAGTGATTACGGGACTAACTACAATGAGCAGTTCTTC. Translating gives CATSDYGTNYNEQFF.

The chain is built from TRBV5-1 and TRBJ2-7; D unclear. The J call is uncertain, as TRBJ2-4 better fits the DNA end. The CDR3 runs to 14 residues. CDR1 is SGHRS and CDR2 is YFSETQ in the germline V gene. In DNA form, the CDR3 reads TGCGCCAGCAGTCTTAAGTCAGCCCCCAACATTCAGTACTTC. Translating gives CASSLKSAPNIQYF.

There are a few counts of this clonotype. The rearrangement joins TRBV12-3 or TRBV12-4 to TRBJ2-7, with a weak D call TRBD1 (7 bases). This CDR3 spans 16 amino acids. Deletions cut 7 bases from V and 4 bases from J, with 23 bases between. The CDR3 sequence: CASMEGARVREYEQYF. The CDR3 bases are TGTGCCAGCATGGAGGGGGCGCGGGTTAGGGAGTACGAGCAGTACTTC.

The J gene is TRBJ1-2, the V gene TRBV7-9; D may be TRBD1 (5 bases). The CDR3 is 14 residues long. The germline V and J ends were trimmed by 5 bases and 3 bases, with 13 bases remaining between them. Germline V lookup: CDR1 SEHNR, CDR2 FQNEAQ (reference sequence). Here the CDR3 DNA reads TGTGCCAGCAGCACCGGGACTTCGGACTATGGCTACACCTTC. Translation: CASSTGTSDYGYTF.

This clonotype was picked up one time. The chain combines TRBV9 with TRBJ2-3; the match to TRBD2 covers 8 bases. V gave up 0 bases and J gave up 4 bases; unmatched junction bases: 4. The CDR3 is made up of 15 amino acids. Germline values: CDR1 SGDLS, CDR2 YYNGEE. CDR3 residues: CASSVVGSGADTQYF. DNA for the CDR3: TGTGCCAGCAGCGTAGTAGGTAGCGGGGCAGATACGCAGTATTTT.

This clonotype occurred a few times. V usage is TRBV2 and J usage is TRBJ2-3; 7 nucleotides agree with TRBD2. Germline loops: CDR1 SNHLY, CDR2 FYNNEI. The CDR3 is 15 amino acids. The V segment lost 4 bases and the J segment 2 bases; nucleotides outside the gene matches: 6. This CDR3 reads CASSGSGTNTDTQYF. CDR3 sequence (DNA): TGTGCCAGCAGTGGCAGCGGGACTAACACAGATACGCAGTATTTT.

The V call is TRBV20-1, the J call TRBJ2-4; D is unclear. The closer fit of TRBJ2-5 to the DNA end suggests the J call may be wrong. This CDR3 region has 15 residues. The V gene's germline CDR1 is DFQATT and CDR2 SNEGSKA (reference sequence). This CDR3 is CSARGSTSLQETQYF. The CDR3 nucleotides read TGCAGTGCTAGGGGGTCGACCAGCCTACAAGAGACCCAGTACTTC.

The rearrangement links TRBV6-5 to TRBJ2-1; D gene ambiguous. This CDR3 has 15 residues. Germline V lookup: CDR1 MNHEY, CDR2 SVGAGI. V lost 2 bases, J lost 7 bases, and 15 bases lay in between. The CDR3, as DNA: TGTGCCAGCAGTTACGGACCCCCTAGTATTAATGAGCAGTTCTTC. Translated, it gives CASSYGPPSINEQFF.

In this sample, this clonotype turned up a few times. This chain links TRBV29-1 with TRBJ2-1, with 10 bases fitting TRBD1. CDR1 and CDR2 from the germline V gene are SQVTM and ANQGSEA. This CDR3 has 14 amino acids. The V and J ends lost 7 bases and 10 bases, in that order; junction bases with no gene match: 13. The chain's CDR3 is CSACTRQGAWEQFF. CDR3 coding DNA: TGCAGCGCTTGTACGAGACAGGGGGCCTGGGAGCAGTTCTTC.

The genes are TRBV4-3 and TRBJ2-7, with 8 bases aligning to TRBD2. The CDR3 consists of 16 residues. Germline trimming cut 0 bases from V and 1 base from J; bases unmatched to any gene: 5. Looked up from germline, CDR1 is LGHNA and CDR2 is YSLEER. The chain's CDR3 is CASSQETREGSYEQYF. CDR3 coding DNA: TGCGCCAGCAGCCAAGAAACACGGGAGGGTTCCTACGAGCAGTACTTC.

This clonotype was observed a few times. In DNA form, the CDR3 reads TGCGCCAGCGGCCGGGGGGTTCTAGGGACATCCCAGAGCACAGATACGCAGTATTTT. Residues: CASGRGVLGTSQSTDTQYF. V gene TRBV5-1 combines with J gene TRBJ2-3; tentatively, D is TRBD2 (7 bases). V lost 7 bases and J lost 0, with 27 bases in between. CDR1 is SGHRS, CDR2 YFSETQ, per germline. The CDR3 extends over 19 amino acids.

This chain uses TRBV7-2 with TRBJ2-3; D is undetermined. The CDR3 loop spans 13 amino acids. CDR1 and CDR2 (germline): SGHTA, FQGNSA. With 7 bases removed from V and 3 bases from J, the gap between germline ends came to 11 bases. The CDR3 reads CASTLDWTDTQYF. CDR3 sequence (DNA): TGTGCCAGCACCCTAGATTGGACAGATACGCAGTATTTT.

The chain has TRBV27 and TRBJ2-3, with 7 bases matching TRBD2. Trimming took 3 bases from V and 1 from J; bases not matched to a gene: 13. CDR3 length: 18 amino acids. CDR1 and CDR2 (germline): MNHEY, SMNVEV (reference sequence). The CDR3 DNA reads TGTGCCAGCAGTTTGTCGACAGTCCTTCTAGCGGGCACAGATACGCAGTATTTT. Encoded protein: CASSLSTVLLAGTDTQYF.

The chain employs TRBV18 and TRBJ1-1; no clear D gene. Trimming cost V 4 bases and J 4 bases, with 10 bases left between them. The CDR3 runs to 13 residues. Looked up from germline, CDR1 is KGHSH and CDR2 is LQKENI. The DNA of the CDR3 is TGTGCCAGCTCACGACCAGGTTTCACTGAAGCTTTCTTT. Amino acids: CASSRPGFTEAFF.

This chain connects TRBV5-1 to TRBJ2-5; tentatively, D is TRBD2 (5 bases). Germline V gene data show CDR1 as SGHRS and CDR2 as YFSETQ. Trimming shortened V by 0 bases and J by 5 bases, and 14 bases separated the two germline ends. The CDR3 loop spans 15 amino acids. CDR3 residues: CASSLARAGGETQYF. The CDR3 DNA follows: TGCGCCAGCAGCTTGGCCCGCGCGGGTGGGGAGACCCAGTACTTC.

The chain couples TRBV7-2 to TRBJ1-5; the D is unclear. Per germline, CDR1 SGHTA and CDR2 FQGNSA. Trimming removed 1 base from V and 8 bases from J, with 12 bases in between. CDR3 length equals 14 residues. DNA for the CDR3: TGTGCCAGCAGCTTAGGGCATCGGAGGGAGCCCCAGCATTTT. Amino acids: CASSLGHRREPQHF. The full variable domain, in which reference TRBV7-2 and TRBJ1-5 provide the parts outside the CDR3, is GAGVSQSPSNKVTEKGKDVELRCDPISGHTALYWYRQSLGQGLEFLIYFQGNSAPDKSGLPSDRFSAERTGGSVSTLTIQRTQQEDSAVYLCASSLGHRREPQHFGDGTRLSIL.

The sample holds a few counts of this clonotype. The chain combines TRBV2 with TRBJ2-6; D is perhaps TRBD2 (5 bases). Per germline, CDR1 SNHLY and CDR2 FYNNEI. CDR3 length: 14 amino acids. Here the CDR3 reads CGRERISGANVLTF. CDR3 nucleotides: TGTGGTAGGGAGAGGATCTCTGGGGCCAACGTCCTGACTTTC.